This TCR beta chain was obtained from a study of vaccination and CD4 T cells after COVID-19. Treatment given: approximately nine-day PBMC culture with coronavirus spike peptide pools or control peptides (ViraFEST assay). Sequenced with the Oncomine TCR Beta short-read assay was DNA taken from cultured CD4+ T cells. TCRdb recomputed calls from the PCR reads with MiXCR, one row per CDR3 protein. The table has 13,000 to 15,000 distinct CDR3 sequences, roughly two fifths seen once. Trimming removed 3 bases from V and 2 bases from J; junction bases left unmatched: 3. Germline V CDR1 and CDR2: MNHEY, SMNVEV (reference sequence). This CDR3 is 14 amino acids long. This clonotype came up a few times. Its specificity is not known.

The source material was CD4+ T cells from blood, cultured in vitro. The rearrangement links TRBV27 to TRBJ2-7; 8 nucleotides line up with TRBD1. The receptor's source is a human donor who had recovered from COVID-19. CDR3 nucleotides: TGTGCCAGCAGTTTTTCAGGGGGCACCTACGAGCAGTACTTC. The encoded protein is CASSFSGGTYEQYF.